These 5 T cell receptor beta chains were all obtained from the same sample, sequenced in a study of shared clonotypes between healthy human individuals. Some clones are missing from TCRdb's copy, which holds only in-frame ones; the method was immunoSEQ multiplex PCR. The data contain about 2.4 million clones, under 95% of them singletons. Sequencing was done on a sample of naive CD4+ T cells from PBMCs. Subset denoted: CD45RA+ positively selected. These TCRs come from a man younger than 30 in good health. Some clones in this sample may be carry-over from other donors' samples.

This clone was found once. The CDR3, as DNA: TGCAGCGTCGTGTTGGTAGGTCTCTACGAGCAGTACTTC. Its translation: CSVVLVGLYEQYF. This sequence joins TRBV29-1 and TRBJ2-7, with D uncertain. CDR3 length equals 13 residues. Trimming took 6 bases from V and 3 from J, leaving 15 bases between them. Germline V gene lookup returns CDR1 SQVTM and CDR2 ANQGSEA.

As regards this clone: The sample contains more than one DNA sequence encoding this CDR3. This chain connects TRBV5-1 to TRBJ2-3; D is unclear. The V end lost 5 bases, the J end lost 2 bases, and 6 bases lay between the germline ends. CDR1 SGHRS and CDR2 YFSETQ come from the germline V gene. CDR3 length: 12 amino acids. CDR3 DNA sequence: TGCGCCAGCAGTTCAAACACAGATACGCAGTATTTT. This sequence encodes CASSSNTDTQYF.

The chain has TRBV6-6 and TRBJ1-5; D ambiguous. In germline, CDR1 is MNHNY, CDR2 SVGAGI (reference sequence). V dropped 5 bases and J dropped 0 bases, with 14 bases sitting between them. This CDR3 has 16 residues. DNA of the CDR3: TGTGCCAGCAGTCTTCTGGGCACCAATAGCAATCAGCCCCAGCATTTT. Amino acids: CASSLLGTNSNQPQHF.

With regard to this clone: The same CDR3 can be traced to other DNA sequences in this sample. The V and J genes are TRBV5-1 and TRBJ2-3; 7 bases map to TRBD1. The CDR3 runs 14 residues. Germline CDR1 SGHRS, CDR2 YFSETQ. Trimming cost V 4 bases and J 3 bases; bases outside gene matches: 5. The CDR3, as DNA: TGCGCCAGCAGCCGACCAGGGGGAACAGATACGCAGTATTTT. Translation: CASSRPGGTDTQYF. Filled out from reference TRBV5-1 and TRBJ2-3, the complete variable domain reads KAGVTQTPRYLIKTRGQQVTLSCSPISGHRSVSWYQQTPGQGLQFLFEYFSETQRNKGNFPGRFSGRQFSNSRSEMNVSTLELGDSALYLCASSRPGGTDTQYFGPGTRLTVL.

CDR3 coding DNA: TGTGCCAGCAGCTTCAGGGGGAGAAGGACTGAAGCTTTCTTT. Translating gives CASSFRGRRTEAFF. The V gene is TRBV6-5, the J gene TRBJ1-1, with TRBD1 matching 7 bases. CDR1 MNHEY and CDR2 SVGAGI come from the germline V gene. This CDR3 has 14 amino acids. Germline trimming cut 6 bases from V and 5 bases from J; bases unmatched to any gene: 9.